This T cell receptor beta chain was recovered during a study of T cells after yellow fever vaccination. TCRdb analysed the 5' RACE reads with MiXCR anew, one entry per CDR3 protein. The repertoire holds a few hundred thousand distinct CDR3 sequences, with 15% to 20% as singletons. This clonotype was seen more than once but under ten times. V lost 5 bases, J lost 7 bases, and 13 bases lay in between. Germline V gives CDR1 MDHEN, CDR2 SYDVKM. The length of the CDR3 is 13 residues. This receptor was taken from a man under 40 who received the YFV17D yellow fever vaccine. The rearrangement joins TRBV28 to TRBJ2-3; either TRBD1 or TRBD2 may fit D (5 bases each). Sequencing was performed on PBMCs, taken 15 days after the yellow fever booster vaccination. The CDR3 bases are TGTGCCAGCAGTCCCCCCGGGACGAATACGCAGTATTTT. Encoded protein: CASSPPGTNTQYF.